The T cell receptor beta chain described here comes from a study of blood T cell repertoires in COVID-19. CDR1 is SGHRS and CDR2 is YFSETQ in the germline V gene. This CDR3 has 14 amino acids. V gave up 3 bases and J gave up 5 bases, with 13 bases separating them. This clone was seen only a few times. The table came from immunoSEQ multiplex PCR; TCRdb's copy has only in-frame clones and leaves some out. The table records over 10,000 clones, 80% to 90% of them present only once. The chain joins TRBV5-1 to TRBJ2-3; no definite D call. The clonotype was recovered from a human donor in a cohort sampled during active COVID-19. The sequenced sample was peripheral blood. The CDR3 DNA reads as TGCGCCAGCAGCTCCGGCCCGCGAGGAGATACGCAGTATTTT. Translating gives CASSSGPRGDTQYF.